Shown below are 29 T cell receptor beta chains from a single sample sequenced in a study of shared clonotypes between healthy human individuals. Sequenced by immunoSEQ multiplex PCR; TCRdb stores in-frame clones only, minus some. Here the sample spans more than 1 million clones, approximately 80% being singletons. Sequencing was done on a sample of memory CD4+ T cells from PBMCs. The subset denotes: CD45RA-negative fraction. Receptors originate from a man younger than 35 in good health. Some clones in this sample may be carry-over from other donors' samples.

V and J are TRBV2 and TRBJ2-3, with 9 bases fitting TRBD2. Trimming took 6 bases from V and 5 from J; bases not matched to a gene: 6. The germline V gene has CDR1 SNHLY and CDR2 FYNNEI. The CDR3 loop spans 14 amino acids. Written as DNA, the CDR3 is TGTGCCAGCAGGATGGGACTAGCTAAAGATACGCAGTATTTT. Protein: CASRMGLAKDTQYF. The entire variable domain, with the rest obtained from reference TRBV2 and TRBJ2-3, is as follows: EPEVTQTPSHQVTQMGQEVILRCVPISNHLYFYWYRQILGQKVEFLVSFYNNEISEKSEIFDDQFSVERPDGSNFTLKIRSTKLEDSAMYFCASRMGLAKDTQYFGPGTRLTVL.

V is TRBV7-2 and J is TRBJ2-7; D not certain. V lost 1 base and J 6 bases, leaving 13 bases between the germline ends. Germline V gene lookup returns CDR1 SGHTA and CDR2 FQGNSA. The CDR3 is 14 amino acids. CDR3 residues: CASSLGSRQGEQYF. The CDR3 DNA reads TGTGCCAGCAGCTTAGGGTCTCGCCAAGGCGAGCAGTACTTC.

The sample holds one count of this clone. This probably arose from a read error, given a far larger clone one base away. In the same sample, other DNA sequences code for this CDR3. This CDR3 is CASSGYQETQYF. CDR3 nucleotides: TGTGCCAGCAGCGGGTACCAAGAGACCCAGTACTTC. This rearrangement joins TRBV28 to TRBJ2-5; D remains ambiguous. Germline values: CDR1 MDHEN, CDR2 SYDVKM. The CDR3 runs 12 residues. The V end was cut by 6 bases, the J end by 0 bases, with 5 bases between.

The rearrangement uses TRBV7-2 and TRBJ2-1, with 10 nucleotides matching TRBD2. The V segment lost 1 base and the J segment 15 bases; nucleotides outside the gene matches: 9. The CDR3 is 14 residues long. Germline V gene data show CDR1 as SGHTA and CDR2 as FQGNSA. The CDR3 nucleotides are TGTGCCAGCAGCTTAGACCCTAGCGGGAGAACTGGGTTCTTC. Protein product: CASSLDPSGRTGFF.

J is TRBJ2-1 and V is TRBV6-1; D is uncertain. The CDR3 extends over 15 amino acids. The germline V gene encodes CDR1 MNHNS and CDR2 SASEGT. V lost 1 base and J 4 bases, leaving 11 bases between the germline ends. The CDR3 is CASSEGLVGYNEQFF. CDR3 nucleotide sequence: TGTGCCAGCAGTGAAGGGCTAGTTGGATACAATGAGCAGTTCTTC.

The chain has TRBV19 and TRBJ2-1; TRBD2 matches at 8 bases. Per germline, CDR1 LNHDA and CDR2 SQIVND (reference sequence). The CDR3 contains 17 residues. V lost 1 base to trimming and J lost 5 bases; unmatched junction nucleotides: 10. CDR3: CASSIGRYSGAHNEQFF. The CDR3 DNA reads as TGTGCCAGTAGTATAGGAAGGTATAGCGGGGCCCACAATGAGCAGTTCTTC.

This clone was seen once. The chain employs TRBV2 and TRBJ2-6; TRBD2 might be the D (5 bases). With 7 bases removed from V and 0 bases from J, the gap between germline ends came to 7 bases. Germline assignment: CDR1 SNHLY and CDR2 FYNNEI. The CDR3 totals 14 residues. This chain's CDR3 is CASTGNSGANVLTF. CDR3 sequence (DNA): TGTGCCAGCACCGGGAACTCTGGGGCCAACGTCCTGACTTTC.

This clone was counted at least ten times. The chain has TRBV28 and TRBJ1-2, with unresolved D. The CDR3 runs to 14 residues. Trimming stripped 2 bases from V and 4 bases from J, with 11 bases between. From germline, CDR1 is MDHEN and CDR2 SYDVKM. CDR3 nucleotide sequence: TGTGCCAGCAGTTTAATAGTGAATTCCTATGGCTACACCTTC. It codes for CASSLIVNSYGYTF.

This clone appeared a single time. It may be a read error: a sequence one base away is much more abundant. The V and J genes are TRBV11-1 and TRBJ2-1, with D possibly being TRBD1 or TRBD2 (5 bases each). The germline V gene has CDR1 SGHAT and CDR2 FQDESV (reference sequence). The CDR3 has 14 amino acids. V shed 5 bases and J shed 4 bases, with 12 bases lying between them. CDR3 DNA: TGTGCCAGCAGCCCCGGGGCCAGTTACAATGAGCAGTTCTTC. Amino acids: CASSPGASYNEQFF.

This clone was seen only a few times. This rearrangement joins TRBV21-1 to TRBJ1-2; TRBD1, the D gene given by the table, was not confirmed from the DNA. TRBV21-1 is designated a pseudogene. The CDR3 covers 12 residues. The CDR3 loop reads CASRPQGHGYTF. In DNA form, the CDR3 reads TGTGCCAGCAGGCCTCAGGGGCATGGCTACACCTTC.

This clone came up a few times. The rearrangement uses TRBV6-6 and TRBJ1-1; D ambiguous. The CDR3 is 12 residues long. V was trimmed by 5 bases and J by 3 bases, leaving 7 bases between them. CDR1 is MNHNY and CDR2 is SVGAGI in the germline V gene (reference sequence). The CDR3 nucleotides are TGTGCCAGCAGTAACACACACACTGAAGCTTTCTTT. It yields the protein CASSNTHTEAFF.

This chain connects TRBV28 to TRBJ2-5; a possible D gene is TRBD2 (6 bases). Germline CDR1 is MDHEN and CDR2 is SYDVKM. Trimming pared 11 bases from V and 1 base from J, leaving 14 bases between. This CDR3 has 13 residues. CDR3 sequence: CAGGRGRQETQYF. DNA of the CDR3: TGTGCCGGAGGGCGGGGCCGCCAAGAGACCCAGTACTTC.

V is TRBV7-2 and J is TRBJ2-2, with 9 bases that match TRBD1. The CDR3 totals 15 residues. The germline gives CDR1 SGHTA, CDR2 FQGNSA. Unmatched junction bases numbered 2, after V lost 2 bases and J lost 4 bases. Written as DNA, the CDR3 is TGTGCCAGCAGCTTAAGGACAGGGGCCACCGGGGAGCTGTTTTTT. Residues: CASSLRTGATGELFF.

In regard to this clone: Other DNA sequences in the same sample also yield this CDR3. This sequence joins TRBV11-2 and TRBJ1-1; D possibly corresponds to TRBD1 (6 bases). CDR3 length: 13 amino acids. Trimming pared 0 bases from V and 8 bases from J, leaving 10 bases between. Germline-derived CDR1 and CDR2 are SGHAT and FQNNGV. CDR3 sequence reads: CASSLEQGTEAFF. In nucleotides, the CDR3 is TGTGCCAGCAGCTTAGAACAGGGAACCGAAGCTTTCTTT.

This clone occurred once. The chain has TRBV5-1 and TRBJ1-1, with TRBD1 matching 8 bases. The CDR3 sequence is 16 residues long. V gave up 3 bases and J gave up 4 bases; unmatched junction bases: 11. Germline V gene lookup returns CDR1 SGHRS and CDR2 YFSETQ. The CDR3: CASSSRAGGFGTEAFF. The CDR3 DNA reads as TGCGCCAGCAGCTCTCGAGCAGGGGGCTTTGGCACTGAAGCTTTCTTT.

This clone has only one observation. The chain carries TRBV27 and TRBJ2-2; D is unresolved. Germline assignment: CDR1 MNHEY and CDR2 SMNVEV (reference sequence). V lost 9 bases to trimming and J lost 8 bases, with 13 bases between them. The CDR3 covers 12 residues. DNA of the CDR3: TGTGCCAGTTTAACACCCTCGGGGGAGCTGTTTTTT. Translating gives CASLTPSGELFF.

The genes are TRBV10-1 and TRBJ1-1, with D uncertain. The length of the CDR3 is 12 residues. Per the germline V gene, CDR1 is WNHNN and CDR2 is SYGVQD (reference sequence). V lost 3 bases and J lost 8, with 10 bases in between. The CDR3 loop is CASSEPGLEAFF. DNA of the CDR3: TGCGCCAGCAGTGAACCGGGCCTAGAAGCTTTCTTT.

The chain joins TRBV5-4 to TRBJ2-5, with D perhaps TRBD2 (5 bases). The CDR3 is 16 amino acids. The ends were cut back, 3 bases at V and 3 bases at J, with 18 bases in the middle. Germline V lookup: CDR1 SGHNT, CDR2 YYREEE (reference sequence). CDR3 sequence (DNA): TGTGCCAGCAGCTCCTTGACCAGCGGTCGTGAAGAGACCCAGTACTTC. Amino acids: CASSSLTSGREETQYF.

The chain recombines TRBV5-4 with TRBJ2-1; 7 bases fit TRBD1. Trimming at V came to 4 bases and at J to 7 bases, leaving 17 bases not matched to a gene. CDR1 and CDR2 from the germline V gene are SGHNT and YYREEE (reference sequence). The CDR3 has 17 amino acids. In DNA form, the CDR3 reads TGTGCCAGCAGCCCCTCAGGGGGAAAGCCCGCTACTAATGAGCAGTTCTTC. Translation: CASSPSGGKPATNEQFF.

V usage is TRBV7-9 and J usage is TRBJ1-3, with 9 bases fitting TRBD1. The J segment lost 4 bases and the V segment lost 4 bases, leaving 5 bases of the junction unmatched. The CDR3 runs 15 residues. From germline, CDR1 is SEHNR and CDR2 FQNEAQ (reference sequence). CDR3 nucleotides: TGTGCCAGCAGCTCAGACAGGGGGTCAGGAAACACCATATATTTT. Residues: CASSSDRGSGNTIYF.

This chain links TRBV19 with TRBJ2-2; D is perhaps TRBD2 (6 bases). V lost 3 bases, J lost 1 base, and 9 bases lay in between. The CDR3 loop spans 15 amino acids. Germline V gives CDR1 LNHDA, CDR2 SQIVND (reference sequence). The CDR3 loop reads CASSITGVNTGELFF. The CDR3 DNA reads TGTGCCAGTAGTATTACGGGAGTGAACACCGGGGAGCTGTTTTTT.

This clone was recorded once. The chain joins TRBV7-6 to TRBJ1-2, with TRBD1 matching over 7 bases. Trimming at V came to 11 bases and at J to 8 bases, leaving 11 bases not matched to a gene. From germline, CDR1 is SGHVS and CDR2 FNYEAQ. The CDR3 consists of 12 residues. Here the CDR3 DNA reads TGTGCCTCCCGAGGGACAGTTGGGGGCTACACCTTC. Translation gives CASRGTVGGYTF. Combining the CDR3 with reference TRBV7-6 and TRBJ1-2 gives the whole variable domain GAGVSQSPRYKVTKRGQDVALRCDPISGHVSLYWYRQALGQGPEFLTYFNYEAQQDKSGLPNDRFSAERPEGSISTLTIQRTEQRDSAMYRCASRGTVGGYTFGSGTRLTVV.

With regard to this clone: The same CDR3 also results from other DNA sequences found in this sample. The chain employs TRBV15 and TRBJ2-2; D call uncertain. The CDR3 has 12 amino acids. The V end was cut by 0 bases, the J end by 5 bases, with 1 base between. The V gene's germline CDR1 is LNHNV and CDR2 YYDKDF (reference sequence). DNA of the CDR3: TGTGCCACCAGCAGAGATACCGGGGAGCTGTTTTTT. Residues: CATSRDTGELFF.

J is TRBJ2-5 and V is TRBV6-1; D uncertain. CDR1 and CDR2 (germline): MNHNS, SASEGT. The V and J ends lost 4 bases and 5 bases respectively, with 17 bases between them. This CDR3 comprises 15 residues. The CDR3 DNA sequence: TGTGCCAGCAGTGGCCAAGTGGGGTACTCGGAGACCCAGTACTTC. The encoded protein is CASSGQVGYSETQYF.

The chain recombines TRBV2 with TRBJ2-7, with 8 bases matching TRBD2. CDR3 size: 15 residues. Trimming took 5 bases from V and 1 from J; bases not matched to a gene: 7. In germline, CDR1 is SNHLY, CDR2 FYNNEI. Written as DNA, the CDR3 is TGTGCCAGCAGTCGGACTAGCTCGCGATCCTACGAGCAGTACTTC. Amino acids: CASSRTSSRSYEQYF.

Points on this clone: Other DNA sequences in this sample translate to the same CDR3. The V and J genes are TRBV10-3 and TRBJ1-1, with D uncertain. The germline gives CDR1 ENHRY, CDR2 SYGVKD. The V gene lost 4 bases and the J gene lost 0 bases, with 3 bases spanning the gap. The CDR3 has 12 residues. The CDR3, as DNA: TGTGCCATCAGTGGACTGAACACTGAAGCTTTCTTT. Residues: CAISGLNTEAFF.

V and J are TRBV7-3 and TRBJ2-7; 7 nucleotides agree with TRBD2. The CDR3 sequence is 15 residues long. The V segment lost 2 bases and the J segment 5 bases; nucleotides outside the gene matches: 9. CDR1 is SGHTA, CDR2 FQGTGA, per germline. CDR3 bases: TGTGCCAGCAGCTTATTTGCCGCGGGAGTGGACGAGCAGTACTTC. The encoded protein is CASSLFAAGVDEQYF. Combining the CDR3 with reference TRBV7-3 and TRBJ2-7 gives the whole variable domain GAGVSQTPSNKVTEKGKYVELRCDPISGHTALYWYRQSLGQGPEFLIYFQGTGAADDSGLPNDRFFAVRPEGSVSTLKIQRTERGDSAVYLCASSLFAAGVDEQYFGPGTRLTVT.

The gene calls are TRBV2 and TRBJ1-1, with unresolved D. Trimming left V 5 bases short and J 1 base short, with 11 bases between. The germline gives CDR1 SNHLY, CDR2 FYNNEI. The CDR3 extends over 14 amino acids. The DNA of the CDR3 is TGTGCCAGCAGTACCGACGGCCGGAACACTGAAGCTTTCTTT. Its translation: CASSTDGRNTEAFF.

The genes are TRBV11-3 and TRBJ2-7; TRBD1 agrees at 10 bases. This CDR3 is 16 amino acids long. With 2 bases clipped from V and 2 bases from J, the junction kept 6 bases outside the gene matches. Germline V gene lookup returns CDR1 SGHNT and CDR2 YENEEA. The CDR3 DNA reads as TGTGCCAGCAGCTTACTCCGGGACAGGGGACCCTACGAGCAGTACTTC. Translating it yields CASSLLRDRGPYEQYF.